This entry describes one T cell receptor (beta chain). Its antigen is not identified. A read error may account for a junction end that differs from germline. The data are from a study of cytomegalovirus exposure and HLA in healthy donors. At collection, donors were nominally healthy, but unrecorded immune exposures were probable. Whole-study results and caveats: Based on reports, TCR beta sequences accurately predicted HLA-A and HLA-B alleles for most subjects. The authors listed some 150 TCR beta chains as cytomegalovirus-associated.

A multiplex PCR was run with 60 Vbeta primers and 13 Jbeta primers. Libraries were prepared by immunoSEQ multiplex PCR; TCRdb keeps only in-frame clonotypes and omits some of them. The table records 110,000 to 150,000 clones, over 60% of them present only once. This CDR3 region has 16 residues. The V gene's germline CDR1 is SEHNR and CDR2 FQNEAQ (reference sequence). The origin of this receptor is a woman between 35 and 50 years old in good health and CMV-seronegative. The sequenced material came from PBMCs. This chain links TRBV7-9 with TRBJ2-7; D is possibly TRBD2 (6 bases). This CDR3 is CSSRRFNGRGSYEQYF. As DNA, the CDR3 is TGTTCCAGCAGGAGGTTCAACGGGCGGGGATCCTACGAGCAGTACTTC.